This T cell receptor (beta chain) was retrieved from a study of T cell responses to AZD1222 COVID-19 vaccine. Study-wide results and limits: Spike was spanned by vaccine-associated CD4 TCRs, with dominance at 160-218 and 743-854. Vaccination with two AZD1222 doses was followed by a rise in Spike-specific TCR breadth and depth. Nearly half of spike-specific TCRs reportedly go after variant regions that carry no mutations.

With respect to this clone: Its antigen is undetermined.

Germline CDR1 reads MRHNA; CDR2 reads SNTAGT. CDR3 length: 17 amino acids. V dropped 0 bases and J dropped 10 bases, with 19 bases sitting between them. Whether given at about 4 or about 12 weeks, second doses were pooled. Repertoires were generated with immunoSEQ multiplex PCR, while TCRdb's copy carries only in-frame clones and drops some. The top ten hold around 3.8% of the sample, which has around 160,000 clones, around 93% seen once. This chain joins TRBV6-4 and TRBJ1-6; tentatively, D is TRBD1 (5 bases). Sample: peripheral blood, taken 28 days after the second AZD1222 dose. This sequence was found in an adult who received the AZD1222 COVID-19 vaccine. CDR3 coding DNA: TGTGCCAGCAGTGACTCGACCAAATCAGGGTTCCGGTCACCCCTCCACTTT. It encodes CASSDSTKSGFRSPLHF.